This TCR beta chain comes out of a study of CD8+CD57+ T cells in acquired aplastic anemia. Study background: The average for DNA from sorted CD4+ and CD8+ cells was approximately 3.2 ug. Study results and limitations: Around 30 sequences, all CD8+ CDR3, were shared between patients and controls.

For sequencing, patients were chosen who had shown expansion of CD8+CD57+ cells by flow cytometry. The study profiled TCR beta VDJ and CDR3 using genomic DNA as template. TCRdb itself ran the reads through MiXCR, one entry per CDR3 protein. This repertoire shows over 250,000 distinct CDR3 sequences, around three fifths found once; its top ten account for roughly 1.3%. About this clonotype: What it binds is not known.

The TCR was taken from a human donor with aplastic anemia. Sequenced material: sorted CD4+, CD8+, or CD8+CD57+ T cells (not recorded which) from PBMCs.

CDR3 sequence: CASSPSTSGGVEQFF. DNA of the CDR3: TGTGCCAGCAGCCCTTCGACTAGCGGGGGGGTGGAGCAGTTCTTC. The J gene is TRBJ2-1, the V gene TRBV7-3; 14 bases fit TRBD2. The CDR3 sequence is 15 residues long. Germline-derived CDR1 and CDR2 are SGHTA and FQGTGA. Trimming removed 5 bases from V and 10 bases from J; junction bases left unmatched: 7.